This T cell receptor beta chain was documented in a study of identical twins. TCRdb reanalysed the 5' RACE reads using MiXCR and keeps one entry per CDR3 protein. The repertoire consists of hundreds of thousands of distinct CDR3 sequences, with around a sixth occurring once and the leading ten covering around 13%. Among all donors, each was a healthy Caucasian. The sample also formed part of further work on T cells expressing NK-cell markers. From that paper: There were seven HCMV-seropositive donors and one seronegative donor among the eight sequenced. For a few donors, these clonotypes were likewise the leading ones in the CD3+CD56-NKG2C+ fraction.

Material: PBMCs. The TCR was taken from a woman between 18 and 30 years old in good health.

The CDR3 nucleotides are TGCAGTGCTAGTGGGGGGCCTGGGGGGTACGAGCAGTACTTC. Its protein is CSASGGPGGYEQYF. J is TRBJ2-7 and V is TRBV20-1; either TRBD1 or TRBD2 may fit D (6 bases each). The CDR3 runs 14 residues. CDR1 DFQATT and CDR2 SNEGSKA come from the germline V gene (reference sequence). V was shortened by 3 bases and J by 4 bases, with 16 bases between the two germline ends.